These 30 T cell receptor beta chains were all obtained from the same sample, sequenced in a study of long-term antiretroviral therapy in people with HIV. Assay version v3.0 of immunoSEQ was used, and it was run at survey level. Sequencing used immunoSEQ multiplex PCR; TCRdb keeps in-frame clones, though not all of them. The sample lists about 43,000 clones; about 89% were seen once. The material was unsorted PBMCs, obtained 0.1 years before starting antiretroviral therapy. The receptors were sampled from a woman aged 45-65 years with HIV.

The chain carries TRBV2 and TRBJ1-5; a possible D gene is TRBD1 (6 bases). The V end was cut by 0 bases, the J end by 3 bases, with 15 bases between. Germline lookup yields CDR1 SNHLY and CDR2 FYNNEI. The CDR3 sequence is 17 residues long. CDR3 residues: CASSEAFRRGANQPQHF. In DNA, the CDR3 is TGTGCCAGCAGTGAAGCCTTCCGCCGGGGGGCCAATCAGCCCCAGCATTTT.

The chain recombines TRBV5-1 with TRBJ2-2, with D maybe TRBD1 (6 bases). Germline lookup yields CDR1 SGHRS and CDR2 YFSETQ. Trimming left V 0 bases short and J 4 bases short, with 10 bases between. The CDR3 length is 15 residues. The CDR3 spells CASSLGTGTTGELFF. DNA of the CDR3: TGCGCCAGCAGCTTGGGCACAGGGACCACCGGGGAGCTGTTTTTT.

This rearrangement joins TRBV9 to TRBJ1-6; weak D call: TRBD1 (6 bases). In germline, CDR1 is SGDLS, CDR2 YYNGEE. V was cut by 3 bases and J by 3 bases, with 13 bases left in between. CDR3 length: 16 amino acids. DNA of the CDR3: TGTGCCAGCAGCGGCCAGGACAGTTTCTATAATTCACCCCTCCACTTT. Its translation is CASSGQDSFYNSPLHF.

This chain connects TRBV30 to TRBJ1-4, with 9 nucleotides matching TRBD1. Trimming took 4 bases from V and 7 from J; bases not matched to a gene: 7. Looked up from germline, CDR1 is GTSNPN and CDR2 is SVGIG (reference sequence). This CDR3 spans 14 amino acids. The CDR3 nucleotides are TGTGCCTGGAATGGTGGACAGGGGCCTGAAAAACTGTTTTTT. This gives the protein CAWNGGQGPEKLFF. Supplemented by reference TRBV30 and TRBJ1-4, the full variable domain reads SQTIHQWPATLVQPVGSPLSLECTVEGTSNPNLYWYRQAAGRGLQLLFYSVGIGQISSEVPQNLSASRPQDRQFILSSKKLLLSDSGFYLCAWNGGQGPEKLFFGSGTQLSVL.

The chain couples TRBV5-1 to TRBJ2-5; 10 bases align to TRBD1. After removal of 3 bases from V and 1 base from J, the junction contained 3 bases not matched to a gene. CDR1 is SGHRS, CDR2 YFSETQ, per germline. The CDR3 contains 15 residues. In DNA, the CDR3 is TGCGCCAGCAGCTGGACAGGGGGACTCCAAGAGACCCAGTACTTC. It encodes CASSWTGGLQETQYF.

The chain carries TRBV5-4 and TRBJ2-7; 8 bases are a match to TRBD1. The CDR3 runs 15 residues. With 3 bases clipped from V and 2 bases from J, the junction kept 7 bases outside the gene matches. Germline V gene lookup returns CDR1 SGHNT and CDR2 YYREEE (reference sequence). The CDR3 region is CASSSGQGVPYEQYF. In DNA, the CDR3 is TGTGCCAGCAGCTCAGGACAGGGCGTTCCCTACGAGCAGTACTTC.

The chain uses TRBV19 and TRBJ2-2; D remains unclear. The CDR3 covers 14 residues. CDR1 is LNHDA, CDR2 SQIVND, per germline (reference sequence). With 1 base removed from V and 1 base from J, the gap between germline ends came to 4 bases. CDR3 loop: CASSIGQNTGELFF. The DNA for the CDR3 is TGTGCCAGTAGTATAGGACAGAACACCGGGGAGCTGTTTTTT. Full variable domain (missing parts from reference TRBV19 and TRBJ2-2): DGGITQSPKYLFRKEGQNVTLSCEQNLNHDAMYWYRQDPGQGLRLIYYSQIVNDFQKGDIAEGYSVSREKKESFPLTVTSAQKNPTAFYLCASSIGQNTGELFFGEGSRLTVL.

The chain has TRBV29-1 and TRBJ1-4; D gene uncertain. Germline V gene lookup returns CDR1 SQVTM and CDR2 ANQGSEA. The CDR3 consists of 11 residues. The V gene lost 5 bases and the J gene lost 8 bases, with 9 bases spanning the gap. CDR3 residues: CSVQRGEKLFF. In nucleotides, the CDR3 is TGCAGCGTTCAGCGAGGGGAAAAACTGTTTTTT.

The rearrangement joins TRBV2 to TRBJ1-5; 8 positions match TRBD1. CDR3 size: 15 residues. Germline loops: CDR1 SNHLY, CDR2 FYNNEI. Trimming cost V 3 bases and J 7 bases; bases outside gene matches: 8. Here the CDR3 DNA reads TGTGCCAGCAGTGAGATCGGACAGGGTTTCCAGCCCCAGCATTTT. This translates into CASSEIGQGFQPQHF.

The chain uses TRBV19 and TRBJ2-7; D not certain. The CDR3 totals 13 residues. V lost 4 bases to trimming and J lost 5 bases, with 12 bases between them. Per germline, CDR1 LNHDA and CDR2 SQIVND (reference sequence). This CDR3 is CASSTLGSDEQYF. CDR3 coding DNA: TGTGCCAGTAGTACCCTCGGCAGTGACGAGCAGTACTTC.

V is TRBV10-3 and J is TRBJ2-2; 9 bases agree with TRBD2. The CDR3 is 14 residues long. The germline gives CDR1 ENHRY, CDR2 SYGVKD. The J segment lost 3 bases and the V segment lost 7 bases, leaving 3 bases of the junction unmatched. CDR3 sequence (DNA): TGTGCCATCACTCGGACTAGCGACACCGGGGAGCTGTTTTTT. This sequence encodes CAITRTSDTGELFF.

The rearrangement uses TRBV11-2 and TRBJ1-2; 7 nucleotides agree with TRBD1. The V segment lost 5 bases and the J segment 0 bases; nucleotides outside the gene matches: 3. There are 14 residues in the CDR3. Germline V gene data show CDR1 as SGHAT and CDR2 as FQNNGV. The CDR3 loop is CASSRDSANYGYTF. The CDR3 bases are TGTGCCAGCAGCCGGGACAGCGCTAACTATGGCTACACCTTC.

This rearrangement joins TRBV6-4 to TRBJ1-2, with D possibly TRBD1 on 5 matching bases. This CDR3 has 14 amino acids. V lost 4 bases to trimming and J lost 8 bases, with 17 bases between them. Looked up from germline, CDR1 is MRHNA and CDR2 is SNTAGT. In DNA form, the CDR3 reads TGTGCCAGCAGTGGCGTTGCAGGGCGGGGCGGCTACACCTTC. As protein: CASSGVAGRGGYTF.

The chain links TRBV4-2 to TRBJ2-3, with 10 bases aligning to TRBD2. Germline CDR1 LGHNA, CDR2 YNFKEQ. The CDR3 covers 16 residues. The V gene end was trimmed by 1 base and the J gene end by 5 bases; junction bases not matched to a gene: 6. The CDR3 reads CASSQARAGGLDTQYF. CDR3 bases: TGTGCCAGCAGCCAAGCACGAGCGGGGGGGCTAGATACGCAGTATTTT.

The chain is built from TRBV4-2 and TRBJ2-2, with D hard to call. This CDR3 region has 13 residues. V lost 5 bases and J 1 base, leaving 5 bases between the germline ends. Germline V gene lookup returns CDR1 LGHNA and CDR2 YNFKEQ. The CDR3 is CASSTWNTGELFF. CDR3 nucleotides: TGTGCCAGCAGCACGTGGAACACCGGGGAGCTGTTTTTT.

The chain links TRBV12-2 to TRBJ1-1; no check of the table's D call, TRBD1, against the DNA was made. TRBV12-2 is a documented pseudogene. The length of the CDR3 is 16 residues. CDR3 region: CASRLATGPRGTEAFF. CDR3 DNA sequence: TGTGCAAGTCGCTTAGCTACCGGGCCCAGGGGCACTGAAGCTTTCTTT.

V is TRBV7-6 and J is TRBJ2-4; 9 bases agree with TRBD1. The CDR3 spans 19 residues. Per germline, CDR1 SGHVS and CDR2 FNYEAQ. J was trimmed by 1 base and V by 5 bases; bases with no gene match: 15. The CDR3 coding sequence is TGTGCCAGCAGCCAATTCCCGGGAAGTGGACAGGGGGCCAAAAACATTCAGTACTTC. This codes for CASSQFPGSGQGAKNIQYF.

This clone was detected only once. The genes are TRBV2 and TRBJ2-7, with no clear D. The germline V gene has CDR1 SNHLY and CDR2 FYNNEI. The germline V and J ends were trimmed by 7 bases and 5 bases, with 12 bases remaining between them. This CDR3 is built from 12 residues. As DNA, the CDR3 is TGTGCCAGCATCCGTGGGCAAAACGAGCAGTACTTC. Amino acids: CASIRGQNEQYF.

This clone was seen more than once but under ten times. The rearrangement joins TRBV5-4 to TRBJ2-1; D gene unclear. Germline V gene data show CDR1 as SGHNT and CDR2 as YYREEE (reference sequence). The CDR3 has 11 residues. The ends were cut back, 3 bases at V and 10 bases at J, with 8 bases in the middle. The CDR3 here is CASSSGREQFF. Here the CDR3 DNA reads TGTGCCAGCAGCTCCGGCCGAGAGCAGTTCTTC. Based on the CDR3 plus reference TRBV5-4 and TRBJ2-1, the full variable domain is ETGVTQSPTHLIKTRGQQVTLRCSSQSGHNTVSWYQQALGQGPQFIFQYYREEENGRGNFPPRFSGLQFPNYSSELNVNALELDDSALYLCASSSGREQFFGPGTRLTVL.

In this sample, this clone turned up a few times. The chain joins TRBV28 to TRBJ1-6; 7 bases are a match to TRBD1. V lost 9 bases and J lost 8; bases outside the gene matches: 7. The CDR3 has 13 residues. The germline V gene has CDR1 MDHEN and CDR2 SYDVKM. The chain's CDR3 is CASNRDRDSPLHF. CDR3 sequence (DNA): TGTGCCAGTAACCGGGACAGAGATTCACCCCTCCACTTT. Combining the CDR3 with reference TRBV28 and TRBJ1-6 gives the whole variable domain DVKVTQSSRYLVKRTGEKVFLECVQDMDHENMFWYRQDPGLGLRLIYFSYDVKMKEKGDIPEGYSVSREKKERFSLILESASTNQTSMYLCASNRDRDSPLHFGNGTRLTVT.

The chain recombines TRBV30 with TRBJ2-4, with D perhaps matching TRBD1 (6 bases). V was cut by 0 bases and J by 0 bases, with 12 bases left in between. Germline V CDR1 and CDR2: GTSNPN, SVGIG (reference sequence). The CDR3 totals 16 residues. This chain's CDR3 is CAWSVSDSVAKNIQYF. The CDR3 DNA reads TGTGCCTGGAGTGTCTCGGACAGTGTAGCCAAAAACATTCAGTACTTC.

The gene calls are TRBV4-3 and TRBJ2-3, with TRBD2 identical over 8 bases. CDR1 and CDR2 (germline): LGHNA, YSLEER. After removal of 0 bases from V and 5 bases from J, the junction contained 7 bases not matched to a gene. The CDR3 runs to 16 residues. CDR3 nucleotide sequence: TGCGCCAGCAGCCAAGATAACGGGGGGGCCGGAGATACGCAGTATTTT. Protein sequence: CASSQDNGGAGDTQYF.

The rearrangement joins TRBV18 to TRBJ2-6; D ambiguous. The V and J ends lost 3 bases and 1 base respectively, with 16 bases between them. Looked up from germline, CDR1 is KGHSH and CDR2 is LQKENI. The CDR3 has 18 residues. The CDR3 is CASSPYGGTGSGANVLTF. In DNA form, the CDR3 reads TGTGCCAGCTCACCGTATGGCGGTACGGGTTCTGGGGCCAACGTCCTGACTTTC.

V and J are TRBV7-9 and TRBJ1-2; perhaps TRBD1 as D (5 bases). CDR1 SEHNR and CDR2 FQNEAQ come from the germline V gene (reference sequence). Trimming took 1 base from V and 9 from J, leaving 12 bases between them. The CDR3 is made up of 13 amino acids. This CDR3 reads CASSLVIGGSYTF. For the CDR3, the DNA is TGTGCCAGCAGCTTAGTTATTGGGGGGAGCTACACCTTC.

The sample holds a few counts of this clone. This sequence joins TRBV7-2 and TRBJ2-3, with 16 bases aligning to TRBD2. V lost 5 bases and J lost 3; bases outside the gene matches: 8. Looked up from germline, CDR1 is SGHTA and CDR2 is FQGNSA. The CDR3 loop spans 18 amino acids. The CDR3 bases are TGTGCCAGCAGCCTCCGGGGACTAGCGGGGGGGCCGACAGATACGCAGTATTTT. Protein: CASSLRGLAGGPTDTQYF.

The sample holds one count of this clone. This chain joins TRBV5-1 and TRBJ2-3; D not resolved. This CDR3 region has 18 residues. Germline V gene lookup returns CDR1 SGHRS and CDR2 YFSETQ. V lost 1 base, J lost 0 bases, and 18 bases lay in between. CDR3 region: CASSLFEAAGSSTDTQYF. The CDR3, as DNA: TGCGCCAGCAGCTTGTTCGAGGCAGCTGGGTCTAGCACAGATACGCAGTATTTT.

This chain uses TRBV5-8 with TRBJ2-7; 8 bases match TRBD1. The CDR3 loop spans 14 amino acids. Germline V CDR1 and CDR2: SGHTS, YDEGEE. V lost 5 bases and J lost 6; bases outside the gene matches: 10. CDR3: CASRTTGTGGEQYF. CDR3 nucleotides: TGTGCCAGCAGAACAACCGGGACAGGAGGCGAGCAGTACTTC.

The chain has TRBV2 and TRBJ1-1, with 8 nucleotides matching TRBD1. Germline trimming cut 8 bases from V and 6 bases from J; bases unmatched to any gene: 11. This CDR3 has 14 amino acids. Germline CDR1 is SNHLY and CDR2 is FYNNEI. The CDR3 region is CASGETGVGAEAFF. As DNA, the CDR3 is TGTGCCAGCGGCGAGACAGGGGTTGGGGCTGAAGCTTTCTTT.

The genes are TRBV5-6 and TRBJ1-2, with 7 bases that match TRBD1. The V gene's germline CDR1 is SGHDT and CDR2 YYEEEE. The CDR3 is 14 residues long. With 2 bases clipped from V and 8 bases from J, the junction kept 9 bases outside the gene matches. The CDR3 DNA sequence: TGTGCCAGCAGCTTAGCGACAGGGAAGGGAGGCTACACCTTC. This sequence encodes CASSLATGKGGYTF.

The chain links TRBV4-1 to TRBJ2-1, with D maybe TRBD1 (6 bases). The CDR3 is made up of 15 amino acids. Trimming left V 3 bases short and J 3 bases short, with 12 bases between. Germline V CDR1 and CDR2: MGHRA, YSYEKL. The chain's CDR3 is CASSHTGFGYNEQFF. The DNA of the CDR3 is TGCGCCAGCAGCCATACAGGGTTCGGCTACAATGAGCAGTTCTTC.